Sequencing of this TCR beta chain was carried out in a study of T cells in Graves' hyperthyroidism and ophthalmopathy (dated by TCRdb to about 2019). Background for the entire study: Peripheral blood was sampled at the time of initial diagnosis, prior to any treatment. To identify TCR V-J signatures that set the groups apart, the researchers used a discovery cohort of about a hundred patients, made up of 40 to 45 with Graves' ophthalmopathy and about 59 with stable Graves' hyperthyroidism. Prospective prediction of ophthalmopathy was tested in an independent validation cohort consisting of roughly 20 hyperthyroidism patients and more than 15 patients who later progressed to ophthalmopathy. After sampling, hyperthyroidism patients received methimazole starting at 30 mg daily, and ophthalmopathy patients received high-dose intravenous methylprednisolone. The 100 or so discovery patients were divided at random into training and test sets in a 7:3 ratio. TCR Vbeta CDR3 sequencing of 130 to 150 peripheral blood samples (around 45 ophthalmopathy, 75 hyperthyroidism and approximately 17 progressor patients) is reported in the paper. In addition, the study compared T-cell repertoires in thyroid tissue and in blood from several Graves' hyperthyroidism patients.

The TCR beta CDR3 regions were amplified from RNA transcripts. A first-round RT-PCR of the TCR CDR3 used the HTBI primer set with the Qiagen OneStep RT-PCR kit. Libraries were constructed in a second round of multiplex PCR, after which size selection and purification were carried out. Sequencing of the libraries was done on an Illumina HiSeq2000 using paired-end 100 bp reads. On the authors' methods: SOAPnuke was used to process the raw data, removing reads that contained adapters or uncalled bases, had a mean Phred below 15, or lacked an exact match to the constant primer or identifier. High-quality paired reads were merged with COPE v1.2.5, and unique nucleotide sequences were defined as clonotypes. MiTCR v1.1 was used to align clonotypes to the IMGT TRBV, TRBD and TRBJ reference segments. Analysis was restricted to V-J combinations with a frequency above 0.0001, which covered roughly 99% of repertoires. A TCS score was defined as the ratio between F50 (clonal expansion) and ExV (chaos), using BLOSUM62-based TCRdist between CDR3 peptides within each V-J. Welch's t-statistics and random forest reduced several hundred V-J features to about 12, which were used in a naive Bayes classifier (R e1071). TCRdb itself trimmed the public reads at Q25 with fastp, ran MiXCR and retained productive beta chains. Rows matching on CDR3 protein sequence are summarized as one entry with the most common DNA and genes. What appears here as the V and J calls and clone size reflects TCRdb's work, not the paper's. Recorded for this sample are more than 350,000 distinct CDR3 sequences; about 15% of them occurred a single time. Approximately 30% of the sample lies in the top ten.

With regard to this clonotype: There is no known antigen for this receptor. The input lacks base qualities; no much larger clone sits a single base away.

Via the germline V gene (reference sequence), CDR1 is SGHNT and CDR2 YYREEE. The CDR3 has 18 amino acids, counting the end cysteine and phenylalanine. Only the CDR3 DNA is retained, 54 bases long and in frame from the first base. Trimming removed 2 bases from V and 5 bases from J; the gene matches leave 16 bases unexplained. Study-wide findings and limitations: A model built on a 13 V-J signature distinguished ophthalmopathy from stable hyperthyroidism, reaching 85% to 90% sensitivity and around 81% specificity in cross-validation and 80%/75% in testing. Sample size was not statistically predetermined, and blinding of investigators to group allocation was not performed. During validation, the model predicted progression to ophthalmopathy a median of about 6.3 months ahead of onset, with almost 71% sensitivity and around 72% specificity. Most expanded thyroid clonotypes (frequency above 0.001) were also detected in blood, a finding suggesting that blood repertoires may reflect thyroid immune responses.

Stable Graves' hyperthyroidism was defined as no progression to ophthalmopathy during 18 months of follow-up. Hyperthyroidism patients were newly diagnosed, with disease duration under 2 months, and aged 18 to 65 years. Patients with uncontrolled infections, other autoimmune diseases, pregnancy or lactation were excluded. Diagnoses were established on the basis of clinical symptoms, serum thyroxine and TRAb, thyroid ultrasound, and orbital computed tomography. PBMCs were separated from roughly 10 ml of fresh peripheral blood using Ficoll-Paque density gradient centrifugation. Total RNA was extracted with Trizol reagent, and quality was checked on an Agilent 2100 Bioanalyzer.

The TCR originated in a woman in her thirties with Graves' hyperthyroidism. The chain links TRBV5-4 with TRBJ2-3, with 8 central nucleotides matching TRBD2. Sequencing was performed on blood. The DNA is TGTGCCAGCAGCTTCCCGGGGGGTGAAGCGGGAGAGGTAGATACGCAGTATTTT. This gives the protein CASSFPGGEAGEVDTQYF. Joined to the reference TRBV5-4 and TRBJ2-3 proteins, this CDR3 gives the full variable domain: ETGVTQSPTHLIKTRGQQVTLRCSSQSGHNTVSWYQQALGQGPQFIFQYYREEENGRGNFPPRFSGLQFPNYSSELNVNALELDDSALYLCASSFPGGEAGEVDTQYFGPGTRLTVL.